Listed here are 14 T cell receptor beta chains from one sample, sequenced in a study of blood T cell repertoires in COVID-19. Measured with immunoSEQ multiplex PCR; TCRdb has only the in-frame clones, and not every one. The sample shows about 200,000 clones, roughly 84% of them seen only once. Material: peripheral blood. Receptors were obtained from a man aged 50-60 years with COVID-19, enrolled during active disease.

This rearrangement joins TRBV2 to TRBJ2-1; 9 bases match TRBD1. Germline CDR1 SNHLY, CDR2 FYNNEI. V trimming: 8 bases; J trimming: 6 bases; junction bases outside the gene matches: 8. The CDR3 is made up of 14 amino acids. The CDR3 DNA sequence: TGTGCCAGCCTCCCGGACAGGGGTCGCAATGAGCAGTTCTTC. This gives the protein CASLPDRGRNEQFF. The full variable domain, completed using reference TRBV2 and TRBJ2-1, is EPEVTQTPSHQVTQMGQEVILRCVPISNHLYFYWYRQILGQKVEFLVSFYNNEISEKSEIFDDQFSVERPDGSNFTLKIRSTKLEDSAMYFCASLPDRGRNEQFFGPGTRLTVL.

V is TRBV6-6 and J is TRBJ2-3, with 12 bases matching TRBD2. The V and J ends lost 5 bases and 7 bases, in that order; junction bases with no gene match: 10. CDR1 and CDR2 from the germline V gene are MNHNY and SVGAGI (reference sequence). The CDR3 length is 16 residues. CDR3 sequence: CASSTPGLAGTYTQYF. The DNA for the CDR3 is TGTGCCAGCAGTACACCGGGACTAGCGGGCACGTATACGCAGTATTTT.

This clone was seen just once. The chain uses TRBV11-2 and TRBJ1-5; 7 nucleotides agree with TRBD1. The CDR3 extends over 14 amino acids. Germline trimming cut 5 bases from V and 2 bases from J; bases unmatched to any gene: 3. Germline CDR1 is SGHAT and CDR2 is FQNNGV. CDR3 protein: CASSPTGRNQPQHF. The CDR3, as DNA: TGTGCCAGCAGCCCGACAGGGCGCAATCAGCCCCAGCATTTT.

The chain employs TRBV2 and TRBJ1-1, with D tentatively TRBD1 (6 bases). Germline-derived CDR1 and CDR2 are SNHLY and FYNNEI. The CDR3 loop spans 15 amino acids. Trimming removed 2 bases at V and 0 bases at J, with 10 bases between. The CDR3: CASSENRAMNTEAFF. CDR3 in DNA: TGTGCCAGCAGTGAAAACAGGGCCATGAACACTGAAGCTTTCTTT.

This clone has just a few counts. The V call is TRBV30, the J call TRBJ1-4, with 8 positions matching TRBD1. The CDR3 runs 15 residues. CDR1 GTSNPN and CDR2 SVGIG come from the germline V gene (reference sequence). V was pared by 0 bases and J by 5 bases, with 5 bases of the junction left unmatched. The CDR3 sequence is CAWSVIGTGNEKLFF. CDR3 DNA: TGTGCCTGGAGTGTTATCGGGACAGGAAATGAAAAACTGTTTTTT. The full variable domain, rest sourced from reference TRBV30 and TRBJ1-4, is SQTIHQWPATLVQPVGSPLSLECTVEGTSNPNLYWYRQAAGRGLQLLFYSVGIGQISSEVPQNLSASRPQDRQFILSSKKLLLSDSGFYLCAWSVIGTGNEKLFFGSGTQLSVL.

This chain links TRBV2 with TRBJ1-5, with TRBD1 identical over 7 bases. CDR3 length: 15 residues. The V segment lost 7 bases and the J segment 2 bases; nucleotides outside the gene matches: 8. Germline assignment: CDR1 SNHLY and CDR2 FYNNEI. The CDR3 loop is CASNSGGGGNQPQHF. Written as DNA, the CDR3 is TGTGCCAGCAACTCAGGAGGGGGCGGCAATCAGCCCCAGCATTTT. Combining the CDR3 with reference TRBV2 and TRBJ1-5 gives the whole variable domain EPEVTQTPSHQVTQMGQEVILRCVPISNHLYFYWYRQILGQKVEFLVSFYNNEISEKSEIFDDQFSVERPDGSNFTLKIRSTKLEDSAMYFCASNSGGGGNQPQHFGDGTRLSIL.

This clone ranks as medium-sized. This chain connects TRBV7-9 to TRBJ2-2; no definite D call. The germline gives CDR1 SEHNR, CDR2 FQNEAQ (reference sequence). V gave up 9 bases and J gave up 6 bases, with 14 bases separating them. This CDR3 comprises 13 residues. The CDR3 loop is CARGPVGAGELFF. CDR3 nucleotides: TGTGCCAGAGGCCCGGTGGGCGCCGGGGAGCTGTTTTTT.

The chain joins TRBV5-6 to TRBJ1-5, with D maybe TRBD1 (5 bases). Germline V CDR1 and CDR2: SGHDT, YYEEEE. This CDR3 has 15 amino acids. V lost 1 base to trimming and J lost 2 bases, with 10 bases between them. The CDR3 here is CASSLRQTGNQPQHF. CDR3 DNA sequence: TGTGCCAGCAGCTTGAGACAGACAGGCAATCAGCCCCAGCATTTT.

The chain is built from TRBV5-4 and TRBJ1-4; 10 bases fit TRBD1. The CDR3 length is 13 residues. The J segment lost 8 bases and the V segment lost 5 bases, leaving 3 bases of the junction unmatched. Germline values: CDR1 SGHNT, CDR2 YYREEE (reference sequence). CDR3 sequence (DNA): TGTGCCAGCAGAACGGACAGGGGGGAAAAACTGTTTTTT. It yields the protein CASRTDRGEKLFF.

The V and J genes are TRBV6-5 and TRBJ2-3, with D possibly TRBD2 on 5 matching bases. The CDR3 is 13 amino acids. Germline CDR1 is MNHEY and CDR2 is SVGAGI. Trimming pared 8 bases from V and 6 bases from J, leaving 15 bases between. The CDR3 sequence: CASVRGSGDTQYF. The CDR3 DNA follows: TGTGCCAGCGTTAGAGGGAGTGGTGATACGCAGTATTTT.

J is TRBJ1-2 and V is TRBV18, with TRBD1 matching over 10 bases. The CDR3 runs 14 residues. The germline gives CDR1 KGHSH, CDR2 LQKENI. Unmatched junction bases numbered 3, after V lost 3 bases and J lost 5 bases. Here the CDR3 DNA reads TGTGCCAGCTCACCGGGACAGGGGCAATATGGCTACACCTTC. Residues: CASSPGQGQYGYTF.

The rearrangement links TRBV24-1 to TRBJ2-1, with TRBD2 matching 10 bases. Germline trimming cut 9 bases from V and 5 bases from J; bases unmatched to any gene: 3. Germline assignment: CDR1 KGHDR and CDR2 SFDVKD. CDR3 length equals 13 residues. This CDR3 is CATQGTSDNEQFF. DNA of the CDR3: TGTGCCACCCAAGGGACTAGCGACAATGAGCAGTTCTTC.

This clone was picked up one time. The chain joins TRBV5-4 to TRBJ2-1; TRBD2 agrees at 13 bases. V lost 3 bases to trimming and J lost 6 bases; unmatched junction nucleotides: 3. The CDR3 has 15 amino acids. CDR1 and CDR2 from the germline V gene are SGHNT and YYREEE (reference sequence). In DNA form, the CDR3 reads TGTGCCAGCAGCTCGGGACTAGCGGGATCCAATGAGCAGTTCTTC. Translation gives CASSSGLAGSNEQFF.

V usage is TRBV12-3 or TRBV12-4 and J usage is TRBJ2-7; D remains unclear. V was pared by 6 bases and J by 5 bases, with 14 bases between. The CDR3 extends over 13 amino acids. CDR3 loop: CASSLLQAHEQYF. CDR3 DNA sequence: TGTGCCAGCAGCCTACTGCAGGCGCACGAGCAGTACTTC.